What follows is one T cell receptor (beta chain) and its context. The target of this receptor is not known. It has no much larger one-base neighbor in the sample; base qualities were not kept. The time point label on this specimen signifies: week 3, after first cycle of checkpoint inhibitor. Blood samples were taken at two points: before treatment (T0) and at week 3 (W3), which came after the first cycle of checkpoint blockade. Except for two patients with rapid clinical progression, response was assessed 12 weeks after the first infusion by RECIST 1.1; disease control meant complete response, partial response or stable disease. Patients were not eligible if they had prior systemic cancer treatment, concomitant immunosuppressant therapy or synchronous other active malignancies. Bulk PBMC and plasma cell-free DNA were both sequenced for TCR beta so that circulating cells and T cell turnover could be tracked. PBMC were isolated from blood with Lymphoprep and SepMate tubes, followed by red cell lysis. QIAamp DNA Blood Mini kits were used to extract DNA from PBMC and sorted T cell subsets.

Every bulk PBMC sample was loaded with the same fixed amount of roughly 330 ng of DNA. The immunoSEQ TCRb Assay kit was used according to manufacturer instructions to amplify TCR beta CDR3 sequences from genomic DNA. The KAPA Library Quantification Kit for Illumina platforms was used to quantify pooled libraries by qPCR. Sequencing of the pooled libraries was done on an Illumina NextSeq 500, with clustering at about 0.6-1.1 pM. Under the source paper's analysis protocol: TCR data were analyzed using immunoSEQ ANALYZER and the R LymphoSeq package. A rearrangement efficiency score was calculated as productive divided by the sum of productive and non-productive CDR3 sequences. Clonality was measured with the Gini coefficient and diversity with the Renyi index at alpha=1, and both measures were compared pairwise between timepoints within each patient. In LymphoSeq, clonal relatedness was computed using an edit distance of 3, and repertoire similarity was computed using the Bhattacharyya coefficient. To classify response, a linear discriminant analysis based on week-3 changes in clonality and diversity was built with the R MASS and caret packages. TCRdb took this table from immuneACCESS and kept in-frame rearrangements with V and J called. Such tables lack part of the clones; where checked against another copy, unresolved V genes explain under half of the gap, and the rest is unexplained. V and J calls and clone size are as listed in that table; D and trimming were resolved from the DNA. The sample data list approximately 7,600 clones, and around 85% of these were observed just once. The ten largest clones add up to over 4% of the sample.

This specimen belongs to a study of blood T cell dynamics during melanoma immunotherapy (dated by TCRdb to the early 2020s). Context from the whole study: Patients with metastatic melanoma were treated with first-line pembrolizumab or nivolumab plus ipilimumab as standard of care in the United Kingdom. To find early correlates of response, the study profiled the peripheral T cell receptor repertoires of patients with metastatic melanoma both before and after one cycle of checkpoint inhibitor therapy. The training cohort was made up of consecutive patients, while a further independent group of patients from the same centre was pooled to form an external validation set.

Taken from the germline V gene, the CDR1 and CDR2 loops are SGHDT and YYEEEE. The CDR3 sequence holds 12 residues, the cysteine and phenylalanine included. The CDR3 DNA has 36 bases and is translated from base 1. V gives up 7 bases and J gives up 3 bases, and the segment between their germline ends measures 11 bases. Results the study describes overall, beyond this receptor: The study was unable to establish whether the T cell clones driving the repertoire changes were melanoma-specific or instead reflected general immune activation. Unlike progressors, patients who went on to achieve disease control showed a bifurcated reorganization of the PBMC repertoire at W3, with either increased clonality or increased diversity. The relatively small sample size was acknowledged as potentially limiting generalization of the results.

The sample in question was blood, obtained from a patient treated with checkpoint blockade. The rearrangement joined TRBV5-6 to TRBJ2-7; no D segment can be confidently identified. The sequence came from a human donor with melanoma. The encoded CDR3 is CASRGVSYEQYF. The DNA is TGTGCCAGCCGTGGAGTAAGCTACGAGCAGTACTTC.